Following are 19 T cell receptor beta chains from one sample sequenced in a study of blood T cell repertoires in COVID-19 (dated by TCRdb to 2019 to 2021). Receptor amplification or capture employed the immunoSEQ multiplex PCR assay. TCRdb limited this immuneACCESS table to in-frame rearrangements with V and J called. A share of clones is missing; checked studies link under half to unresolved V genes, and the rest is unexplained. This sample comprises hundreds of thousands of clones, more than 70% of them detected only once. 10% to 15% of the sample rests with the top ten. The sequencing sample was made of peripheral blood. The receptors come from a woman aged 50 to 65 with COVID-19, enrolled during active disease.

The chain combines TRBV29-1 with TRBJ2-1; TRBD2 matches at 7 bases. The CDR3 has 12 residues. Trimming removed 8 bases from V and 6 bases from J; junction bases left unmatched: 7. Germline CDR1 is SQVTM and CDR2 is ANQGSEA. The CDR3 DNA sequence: TGCAGCTCACCGGGACTACGCAATGAGCAGTTCTTC. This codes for CSSPGLRNEQFF.

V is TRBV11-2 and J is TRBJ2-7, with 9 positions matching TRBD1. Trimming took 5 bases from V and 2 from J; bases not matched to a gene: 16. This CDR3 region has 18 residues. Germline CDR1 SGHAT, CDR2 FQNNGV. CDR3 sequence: CASSPGTGSILRTYEQYF. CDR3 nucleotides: TGTGCCAGCAGCCCCGGGACAGGGTCAATATTGAGGACCTACGAGCAGTACTTC.

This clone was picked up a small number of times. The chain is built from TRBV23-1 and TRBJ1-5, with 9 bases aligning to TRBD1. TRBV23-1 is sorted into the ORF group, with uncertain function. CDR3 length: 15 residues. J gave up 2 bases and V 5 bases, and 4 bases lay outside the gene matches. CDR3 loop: CASSYGTGCNQPQHF. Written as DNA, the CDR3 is TGCGCCAGCAGTTATGGGACAGGGTGCAATCAGCCCCAGCATTTT.

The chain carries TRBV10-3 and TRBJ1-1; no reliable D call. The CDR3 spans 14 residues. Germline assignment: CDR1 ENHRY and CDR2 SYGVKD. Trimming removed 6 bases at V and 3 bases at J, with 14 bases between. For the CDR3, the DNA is TGTGCCATCAGGGAGCCATCGCGAGACACTGAAGCTTTCTTT. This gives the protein CAIREPSRDTEAFF.

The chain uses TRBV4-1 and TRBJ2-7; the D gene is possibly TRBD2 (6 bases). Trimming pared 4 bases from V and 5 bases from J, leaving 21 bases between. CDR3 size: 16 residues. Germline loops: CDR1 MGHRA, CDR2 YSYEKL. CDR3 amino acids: CASSPVGRTGTDEQYF. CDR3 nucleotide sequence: TGCGCCAGCAGCCCCGTCGGGAGAACCGGGACGGACGAGCAGTACTTC.

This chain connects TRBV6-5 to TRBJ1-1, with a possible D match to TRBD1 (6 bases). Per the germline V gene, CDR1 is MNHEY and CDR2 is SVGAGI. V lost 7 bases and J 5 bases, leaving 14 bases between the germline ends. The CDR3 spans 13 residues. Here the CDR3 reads CASKTGRGTEAFF. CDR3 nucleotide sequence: TGTGCCAGCAAAACAGGGAGAGGGACTGAAGCTTTCTTT.

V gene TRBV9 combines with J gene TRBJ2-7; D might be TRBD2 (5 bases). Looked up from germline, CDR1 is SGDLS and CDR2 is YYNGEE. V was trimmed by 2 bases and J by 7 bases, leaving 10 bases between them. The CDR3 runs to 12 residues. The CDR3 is CASSVGTGEQYF. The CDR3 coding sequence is TGTGCCAGCAGCGTCGGAACGGGGGAGCAGTACTTC. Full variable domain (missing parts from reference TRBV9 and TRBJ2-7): DSGVTQTPKHLITATGQRVTLRCSPRSGDLSVYWYQQSLDQGLQFLIQYYNGEERAKGNILERFSAQQFPDLHSELNLSSLELGDSALYFCASSVGTGEQYFGPGTRLTVT.

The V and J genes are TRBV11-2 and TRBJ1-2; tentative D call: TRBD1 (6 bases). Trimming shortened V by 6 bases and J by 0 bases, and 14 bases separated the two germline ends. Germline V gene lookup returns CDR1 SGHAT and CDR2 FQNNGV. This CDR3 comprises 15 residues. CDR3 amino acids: CASSPSGTTNYGYTF. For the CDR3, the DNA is TGTGCCAGCAGTCCATCCGGGACAACTAACTATGGCTACACCTTC.

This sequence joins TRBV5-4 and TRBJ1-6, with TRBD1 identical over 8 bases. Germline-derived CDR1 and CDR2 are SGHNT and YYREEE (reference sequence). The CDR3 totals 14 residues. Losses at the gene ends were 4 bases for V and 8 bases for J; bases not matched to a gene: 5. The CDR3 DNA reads TGTGCCAGCAGCACGGGACAGGCTTATTCACCCCTCCACTTT. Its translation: CASSTGQAYSPLHF.

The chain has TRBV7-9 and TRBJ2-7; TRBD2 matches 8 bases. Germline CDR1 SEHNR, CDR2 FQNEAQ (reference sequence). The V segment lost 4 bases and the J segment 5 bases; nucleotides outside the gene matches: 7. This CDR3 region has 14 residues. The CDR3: CASSSRTGGNEQYF. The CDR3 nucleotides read TGTGCCAGCAGCTCCCGGACGGGGGGGAACGAGCAGTACTTC.

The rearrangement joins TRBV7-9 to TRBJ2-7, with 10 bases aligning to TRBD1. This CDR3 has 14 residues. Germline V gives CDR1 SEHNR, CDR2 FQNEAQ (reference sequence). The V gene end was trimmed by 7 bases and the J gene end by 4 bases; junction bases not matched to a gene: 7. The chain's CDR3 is CASTPGQGRYEQYF. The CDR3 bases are TGTGCCAGCACCCCGGGACAGGGGAGATACGAGCAGTACTTC.

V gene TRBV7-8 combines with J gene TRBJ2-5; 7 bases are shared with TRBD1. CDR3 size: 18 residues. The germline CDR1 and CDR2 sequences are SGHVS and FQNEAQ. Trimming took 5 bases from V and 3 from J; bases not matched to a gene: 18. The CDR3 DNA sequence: TGTGCCAGCAGCCCCGACCTCGCCGAGACAGGGACCGAAGAGACCCAGTACTTC. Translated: CASSPDLAETGTEETQYF.

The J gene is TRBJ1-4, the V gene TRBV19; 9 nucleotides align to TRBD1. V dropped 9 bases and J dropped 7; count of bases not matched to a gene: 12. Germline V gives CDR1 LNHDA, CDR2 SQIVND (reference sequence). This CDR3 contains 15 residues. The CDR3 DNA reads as TGTGCCAGCAGTGGGCCCGGGACAGGGCTTGAAAAACTGTTTTTT. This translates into CASSGPGTGLEKLFF.

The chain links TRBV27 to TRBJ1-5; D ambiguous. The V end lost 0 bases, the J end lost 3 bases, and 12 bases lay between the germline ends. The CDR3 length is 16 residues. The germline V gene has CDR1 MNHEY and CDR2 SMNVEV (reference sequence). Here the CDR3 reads CASSLSVESLNQPQHF. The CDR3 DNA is TGTGCCAGCAGTTTATCGGTGGAGAGTCTCAATCAGCCCCAGCATTTT.

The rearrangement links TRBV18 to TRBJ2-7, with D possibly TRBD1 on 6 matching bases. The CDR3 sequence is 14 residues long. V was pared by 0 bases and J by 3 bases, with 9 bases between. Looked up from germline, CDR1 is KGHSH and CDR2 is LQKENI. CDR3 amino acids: CASSPPGHVYEQYF. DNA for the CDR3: TGTGCCAGCTCACCACCGGGACACGTCTACGAGCAGTACTTC.

The DNA of the CDR3 is TGTGCCAGCAGGTACCGGGACAGCGCCTACGAGCAGTACTTC. Its translation: CASRYRDSAYEQYF. The V call is TRBV28, the J call TRBJ2-7, with TRBD1 identical over 7 bases. Germline V CDR1 and CDR2: MDHEN, SYDVKM. Trimming at V came to 6 bases and at J to 2 bases, leaving 7 bases not matched to a gene. There are 14 residues in the CDR3.

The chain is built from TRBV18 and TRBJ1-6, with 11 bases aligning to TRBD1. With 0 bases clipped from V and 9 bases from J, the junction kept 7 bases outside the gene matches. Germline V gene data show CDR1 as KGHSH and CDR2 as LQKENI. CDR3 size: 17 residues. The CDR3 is CASSPPVGQGASSPLHF. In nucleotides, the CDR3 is TGTGCCAGCTCACCACCGGTAGGACAGGGGGCTAGTTCACCCCTCCACTTT.

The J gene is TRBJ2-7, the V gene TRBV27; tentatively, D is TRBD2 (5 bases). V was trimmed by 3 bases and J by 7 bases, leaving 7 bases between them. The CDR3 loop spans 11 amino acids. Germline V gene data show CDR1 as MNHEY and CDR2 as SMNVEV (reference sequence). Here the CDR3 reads CASSLSGEQYF. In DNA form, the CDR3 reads TGTGCCAGCAGTTTGTCGGGGGAGCAGTACTTC.

The CDR3 loop reads CASSQETPIQGINEKLFF. The CDR3 DNA follows: TGTGCCAGCAGCCAAGAGACACCGATTCAGGGTATTAATGAAAAACTGTTTTTT. V gene TRBV3-1 (or the pseudogene TRBV3-2) combines with J gene TRBJ1-4; TRBD1 is a possible D gene (5 bases). This CDR3 contains 18 residues. CDR1 and CDR2 (germline): LGHDT, YNNKEL (reference sequence). The V and J ends lost 0 bases and 4 bases respectively, with 18 bases between them.